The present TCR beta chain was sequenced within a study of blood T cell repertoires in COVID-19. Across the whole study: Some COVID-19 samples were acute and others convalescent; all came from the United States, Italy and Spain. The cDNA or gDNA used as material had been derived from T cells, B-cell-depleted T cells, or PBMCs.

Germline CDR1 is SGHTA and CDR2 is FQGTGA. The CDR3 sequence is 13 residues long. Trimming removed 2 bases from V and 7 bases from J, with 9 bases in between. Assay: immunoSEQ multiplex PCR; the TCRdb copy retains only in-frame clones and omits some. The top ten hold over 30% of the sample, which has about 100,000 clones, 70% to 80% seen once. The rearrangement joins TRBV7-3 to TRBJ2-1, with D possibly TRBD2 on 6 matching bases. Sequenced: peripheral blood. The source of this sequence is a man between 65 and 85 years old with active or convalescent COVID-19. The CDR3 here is CASSLSGRNEQFF. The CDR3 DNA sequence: TGTGCCAGCAGCTTATCAGGGAGGAATGAGCAGTTCTTC.